This T cell receptor beta chain appears in the sequencing data of a study of cytomegalovirus exposure and HLA in healthy donors. Turning to this clone: Antigen unknown.

This PCR relied on a set of 60 Vbeta primers and 13 Jbeta primers. Assay: immunoSEQ multiplex PCR; the TCRdb copy retains only in-frame clones and omits some. This sample carries 100,000 to 150,000 clones, roughly 82% of them seen once, and the ten largest clones take roughly 13%. Notes on the study in general: Among donors in an Asian-associated ancestry cluster, a later analysis reportedly found fewer N-insertions than the roughly 700-donor mean. From TCR beta sequences, most subjects' HLA-A and HLA-B alleles were reportedly predicted accurately. Many donors shared some public TCRs, even though most TCR sequences were rare. Researchers reported in a later analysis that common viral pathogens appeared linked to several top clusters.

With 2 bases removed from V and 5 bases from J, the gap between germline ends came to 10 bases. Germline values: CDR1 SSHAT, CDR2 FNYEAQ (reference sequence). The CDR3 is 13 amino acids. The sequence came from a woman aged 40 to 55 in good health and CMV-seropositive. The sample taken for sequencing was PBMCs. The chain employs TRBV7-7 and TRBJ2-7, with D possibly TRBD1 on 5 matching bases. The CDR3 here is CASSLSTDHEQYF. The CDR3 nucleotides read TGTGCCAGCAGCTTATCGACAGACCACGAGCAGTACTTC.